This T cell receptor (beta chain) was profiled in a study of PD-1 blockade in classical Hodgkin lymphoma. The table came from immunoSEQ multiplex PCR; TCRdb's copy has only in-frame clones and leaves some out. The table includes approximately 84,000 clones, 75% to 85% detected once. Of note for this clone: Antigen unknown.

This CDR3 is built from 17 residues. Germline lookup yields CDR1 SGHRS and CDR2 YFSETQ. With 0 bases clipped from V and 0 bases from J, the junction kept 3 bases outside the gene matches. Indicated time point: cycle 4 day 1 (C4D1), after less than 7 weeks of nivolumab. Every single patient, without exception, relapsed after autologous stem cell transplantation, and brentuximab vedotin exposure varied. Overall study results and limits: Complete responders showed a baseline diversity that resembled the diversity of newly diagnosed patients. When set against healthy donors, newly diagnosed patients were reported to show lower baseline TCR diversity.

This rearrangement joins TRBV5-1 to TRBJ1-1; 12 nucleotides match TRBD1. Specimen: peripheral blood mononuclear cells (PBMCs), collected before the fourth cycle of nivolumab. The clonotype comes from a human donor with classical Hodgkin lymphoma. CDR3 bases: TGCGCCAGCAGCTTGGTGGGACAGGGGGCCTTGAACACTGAAGCTTTCTTT. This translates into CASSLVGQGALNTEAFF. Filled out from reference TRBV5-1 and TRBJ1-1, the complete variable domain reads KAGVTQTPRYLIKTRGQQVTLSCSPISGHRSVSWYQQTPGQGLQFLFEYFSETQRNKGNFPGRFSGRQFSNSRSEMNVSTLELGDSALYLCASSLVGQGALNTEAFFGQGTRLTVV.